The TCR beta chain described here comes from a study of cytomegalovirus exposure and HLA in healthy donors. Notes on the study in general: In a later analysis, a missense DCLRE1C variant was linked to TCR beta V- and J-gene trimming. About 87% or about 30% of the time was how often most TCR beta V segments were productive, according to an earlier analysis. A few CMV-associated chains proved CMV antigen-specific in vitro.

Primers: 60 Vbeta forward and 13 Jbeta reverse. Here immunoSEQ multiplex PCR was the method, and the copy in TCRdb shows in-frame clones only, minus some. The sample shows about 120,000 clones, about 79% of them seen only once. Note on this clone: Its antigen is not identified.

There were likely unrecorded immune exposures, though donors were nominally healthy when sampled. Looked up from germline, CDR1 is MNHNY and CDR2 is SVGAGI (reference sequence). V was clipped by 6 bases and J by 6 bases; unmatched bases: 9. This CDR3 contains 14 residues. The TCR originated in a human donor in good health. The J gene is TRBJ1-2, the V gene TRBV6-6, with 8 bases fitting TRBD1. The sequencing input was PBMCs. The CDR3 sequence is CASRPGGDGNGYTF. CDR3 DNA: TGTGCCAGCAGACCAGGGGGCGATGGGAATGGCTACACCTTC.